The entry below describes one T cell receptor beta chain. Its cognate antigen is unknown. An end of the junction does not agree with germline; a read error may underlie this. The data stem from a study of tumor-infiltrating lymphocytes in primary liver carcinoma. Study-wide context: Lesions, classed as T1-T3 N0M0, spanned roughly 4 to 10 cm across.

From germline, CDR1 is SGHAT and CDR2 FQDESV (reference sequence). The CDR3 is 13 residues long. With a constant-region primer, TCR beta cDNA was made from 400 to 550 ng of total RNA. Libraries covering TCR beta were generated through three nested multiplex PCR rounds (using a slightly modified ARM-PCR). A C-beta reverse primer and TRBV1-TRBV30 forward primers served in each of the first two PCR rounds, at approximately 10 cycles apiece. MiXCR, run by TCRdb on the multiplex PCR reads, gives a single entry per CDR3 protein. The data hold about 190,000 distinct CDR3 sequences, with 85% observed a single time. From unsorted bulk tissue weighing roughly 17-34 mg, DNA and RNA were co-extracted. Study-level points and caveats: Tumor-blood pairs (like tumor-adjacent pairs) overlapped less than tumor region pairs did. Just around 7-24% of top clones spanned all five tumor regions.

The V call is TRBV11-1, the J call TRBJ1-6; D not resolved. The sample comprised tumor tissue from primary liver carcinoma. The receptor was derived from a man between 40 and 49 years old with primary liver carcinoma and hepatitis B virus infection. CDR3 region: CASGPTLISPFHF. CDR3 nucleotides: TGTGCCAGCGGCCCGACACTGATTTCACCCTTCCACTTT.